This T cell receptor beta chain was captured in a study of blood T cell repertoires in COVID-19. Overall study context: Specimens from acute and convalescent COVID-19 originated in the United States, Italy and Spain. PBMCs, B-cell-depleted T cells, or T cells were the source of the cDNA or gDNA that made up the material.

CDR3 length: 16 amino acids. The V gene's germline CDR1 is SGHKS and CDR2 YYEKEE (reference sequence). The ends lost 2 bases at V and 6 bases at J; junction bases unmatched: 12. In the authors' workflow: Amplified reference gene primers provided the basis for estimating nucleated cell counts. Produced via immunoSEQ multiplex PCR; TCRdb's table is partial and in-frame only. That table furnishes V, J and clone size, whereas the DNA furnished D and trimming. The sample comprises 43,000 or so clones, approximately 86% of which are singletons, and about a sixth rests with the top ten. Sequencing used peripheral blood. This chain uses TRBV5-5 with TRBJ2-7; 9 nucleotides match TRBD1. This TCR derives from a man aged 55 to 70 with active or convalescent COVID-19. The CDR3 spells CASSFSPTGTGLEQYF. DNA for the CDR3: TGTGCCAGCAGCTTTTCGCCCACCGGGACAGGGCTCGAGCAGTACTTC. Using reference TRBV5-5 and TRBJ2-7 for the parts outside the CDR3, the full variable domain is DAGVTQSPTHLIKTRGQQVTLRCSPISGHKSVSWYQQVLGQGPQFIFQYYEKEERGRGNFPDRFSARQFPNYSSELNVNALLLGDSALYLCASSFSPTGTGLEQYFGPGTRLTVT.